This entry lists 23 T cell receptor beta chains sequenced from one sample in a study of cytomegalovirus exposure and HLA in healthy donors. PCR used 60 Vbeta primers and 13 Jbeta primers. Libraries were prepared by immunoSEQ multiplex PCR; TCRdb keeps only in-frame clonotypes and omits some of them. The table includes around 170,000 clones, around 85% detected once. What was sequenced was PBMCs. All receptors come from a man aged 40-49 years in good health and CMV-seropositive.

The V gene is TRBV6-5, the J gene TRBJ1-5, with 7 bases matching TRBD1. The CDR3 totals 15 residues. Germline values: CDR1 MNHEY, CDR2 SVGAGI. V shed 4 bases, J shed 3 bases, and the junction held 6 bases outside the gene matches. The CDR3 bases are TGTGCCAGCAGTTCCAGGGGGAGAGACAATCAGCCCCAGCATTTT. Translated: CASSSRGRDNQPQHF.

V gene TRBV30 combines with J gene TRBJ1-1, with no clear D. Trimming shortened V by 4 bases and J by 0 bases, and 9 bases separated the two germline ends. Germline-derived CDR1 and CDR2 are GTSNPN and SVGIG (reference sequence). The CDR3 loop spans 13 amino acids. CDR3: CAWMFQLNTEAFF. DNA of the CDR3: TGTGCCTGGATGTTTCAATTGAACACTGAAGCTTTCTTT.

CDR3 loop: CASSPRRGQETQYF. For the CDR3, the DNA is TGTGCCAGTAGTCCCCGCCGGGGGCAAGAGACCCAGTACTTC. V and J are TRBV19 and TRBJ2-5, with D perhaps TRBD2 (6 bases). The germline V gene has CDR1 LNHDA and CDR2 SQIVND (reference sequence). The CDR3 spans 14 residues. Trimming shortened V by 5 bases and J by 2 bases, and 12 bases separated the two germline ends.

This clone was seen a single time. V is TRBV5-8 and J is TRBJ2-1, with TRBD2 matching 7 bases. The CDR3 is 16 residues long. Germline V gene lookup returns CDR1 SGHTS and CDR2 YDEGEE. V lost 1 base, J lost 9 bases, and 13 bases stayed unmatched. The CDR3 DNA sequence: TGTGCCAGCAGCTTGAGGGCCCCACGGGGGGTAGGTGAGCAGTTCTTC. It specifies CASSLRAPRGVGEQFF.

The chain employs TRBV5-1 and TRBJ2-3; D is unclear. Germline loops: CDR1 SGHRS, CDR2 YFSETQ. V was pared by 4 bases and J by 6 bases, with 12 bases between. The CDR3 totals 13 residues. CDR3: CASSPTRSDTQYF. In nucleotides, the CDR3 is TGCGCCAGCAGCCCGACCAGGTCGGATACGCAGTATTTT. Drawing the rest from reference TRBV5-1 and TRBJ2-3, the complete variable domain is KAGVTQTPRYLIKTRGQQVTLSCSPISGHRSVSWYQQTPGQGLQFLFEYFSETQRNKGNFPGRFSGRQFSNSRSEMNVSTLELGDSALYLCASSPTRSDTQYFGPGTRLTVL.

This clone showed up just a few times. The chain recombines TRBV27 with TRBJ2-5; 12 positions agree with TRBD2. Germline lookup yields CDR1 MNHEY and CDR2 SMNVEV (reference sequence). V was clipped by 2 bases and J by 5 bases; unmatched bases: 0. The CDR3 consists of 14 residues. The CDR3 here is CASSLTSGGETQYF. CDR3 coding DNA: TGTGCCAGCAGTTTAACTAGCGGGGGGGAGACCCAGTACTTC.

Here the CDR3 DNA reads TGTGCCACCAGCAGAGATAGGACAGGGGTTCGCACCGGGGAGCTGTTTTTT. This encodes CATSRDRTGVRTGELFF. The chain carries TRBV15 and TRBJ2-2; TRBD1 agrees at 9 bases. J was trimmed by 4 bases and V by 0 bases; bases with no gene match: 6. The CDR3 has 17 amino acids. Germline V gene sequence: CDR1 LNHNV, CDR2 YYDKDF (reference sequence).

The chain couples TRBV29-1 to TRBJ2-7, with a possible D match to TRBD1 (6 bases). Trimming stripped 1 base from V and 4 bases from J, with 14 bases between. This CDR3 is built from 14 residues. Germline V gene lookup returns CDR1 SQVTM and CDR2 ANQGSEA. CDR3 nucleotide sequence: TGCAGCGTTGAAGGGCCAGGGGACGAATACGAGCAGTACTTC. Its translation: CSVEGPGDEYEQYF.

This clone was recorded a few times. V is TRBV10-3 and J is TRBJ2-7; D gene ambiguous. The germline V gene has CDR1 ENHRY and CDR2 SYGVKD. CDR3 length: 12 amino acids. V gave up 4 bases and J gave up 3 bases, with 7 bases separating them. This CDR3 is CAISGGGYEQYF. DNA of the CDR3: TGTGCCATCAGTGGCGGTGGCTACGAGCAGTACTTC.

This clone was seen more than once but under ten times. V is TRBV7-9 and J is TRBJ2-1; the D is unclear. Trimming cost V 5 bases and J 0 bases, with 23 bases left between them. Germline-derived CDR1 and CDR2 are SEHNR and FQNEAQ (reference sequence). The CDR3 is made up of 19 amino acids. The CDR3, as DNA: TGTGCCAGCAGCGGAGAGGTTAACTGGCCCGAGAGCTCCTACAATGAGCAGTTCTTC. This encodes CASSGEVNWPESSYNEQFF. Based on the CDR3 plus reference TRBV7-9 and TRBJ2-1, the full variable domain is DTGVSQNPRHKITKRGQNVTFRCDPISEHNRLYWYRQTLGQGPEFLTYFQNEAQLEKSRLLSDRFSAERPKGSFSTLEIQRTEQGDSAMYLCASSGEVNWPESSYNEQFFGPGTRLTVL.

The chain couples TRBV4-2 to TRBJ1-6; TRBD1 aligns across 8 bases. The germline CDR1 and CDR2 sequences are LGHNA and YNFKEQ. The CDR3 sequence is 16 residues long. V lost 1 base, J lost 7 bases, and 6 bases stayed unmatched. As DNA, the CDR3 is TGTGCCAGCAGCCAAGGTACAGGGGGAGGAAATTCACCCCTCCACTTT. Its translation is CASSQGTGGGNSPLHF.

The genes are TRBV7-9 and TRBJ2-4; tentative D call: TRBD1 (6 bases). The CDR3 spans 14 residues. Germline V gene data show CDR1 as SEHNR and CDR2 as FQNEAQ (reference sequence). Trimming removed 5 bases at V and 5 bases at J, with 13 bases between. For the CDR3, the DNA is TGTGCCAGCAGCCAAGGGGGAGTTCAAAACATTCAGTACTTC. This gives the protein CASSQGGVQNIQYF.

This CDR3 is CAWSPPGTSPTEQYF. The CDR3 DNA sequence: TGTGCCTGGAGCCCCCCCGGGACATCTCCTACCGAGCAGTACTTC. The V call is TRBV30, the J call TRBJ2-7, with TRBD1 as a possible D gene (6 bases). CDR3 length equals 15 residues. Per germline, CDR1 GTSNPN and CDR2 SVGIG (reference sequence). Trimming pared 3 bases from V and 6 bases from J, leaving 21 bases between.

About this clone itself: The junction does not match germline at one end; this may be a read error. The J gene is TRBJ2-3, the V gene TRBV27; possibly TRBD1 for D (6 bases). There are 11 residues in the CDR3. The germline CDR1 and CDR2 sequences are MNHEY and SMNVEV (reference sequence). The CDR3 coding sequence is TGTGCCAGCAGTCCTAGACAGGCCGCGTTTTTT. As protein: CASSPRQAAFF.

This chain uses TRBV30 with TRBJ1-2, with TRBD1 as a possible D gene (6 bases). The CDR3 has 15 residues. Trimming stripped 7 bases from V and 5 bases from J, with 23 bases between. Germline CDR1 and CDR2: GTSNPN and SVGIG (reference sequence). Here the CDR3 DNA reads TGTGCCTTTTCAAATCTACCAGGGGCCGGGTATGGCTACACCTTC. The encoded protein is CAFSNLPGAGYGYTF.

This chain connects TRBV15 to TRBJ2-3; 7 bases align to TRBD2. The length of the CDR3 is 19 residues. Germline assignment: CDR1 LNHNV and CDR2 YYDKDF (reference sequence). V was clipped by 3 bases and J by 4 bases; unmatched bases: 19. CDR3 nucleotide sequence: TGTGCCACCAGCAGCCCCCTGAAAGCGGGGAGGTTAGAGGCAGATACGCAGTATTTT. Its protein is CATSSPLKAGRLEADTQYF.

The chain has TRBV6-1 and TRBJ2-3, with TRBD1 identical over 7 bases. The V gene's germline CDR1 is MNHNS and CDR2 SASEGT. Germline trimming cut 4 bases from V and 4 bases from J; bases unmatched to any gene: 8. CDR3 size: 15 residues. Here the CDR3 reads CASSAIQGFADTQYF. The CDR3 nucleotides read TGTGCCAGCAGTGCGATACAGGGGTTCGCAGATACGCAGTATTTT.

The chain couples TRBV6-1 to TRBJ1-6; D is unresolved. The CDR3 runs to 11 residues. The germline V gene has CDR1 MNHNS and CDR2 SASEGT. The CDR3 DNA follows: TGTTCGACGGGAGGTAATTCACCCCTCCACTTT. It specifies CSTGGNSPLHF.

CDR3 coding DNA: TGTGCCAGCAGCCAGGGCTTGGAGACCCAGTACTTC. Its translation is CASSQGLETQYF. V usage is TRBV5-4 and J usage is TRBJ2-5, with D tentatively TRBD1 (5 bases). The CDR3 spans 12 residues. Germline values: CDR1 SGHNT, CDR2 YYREEE (reference sequence). V was shortened by 4 bases and J by 5 bases, with 9 bases between the two germline ends.

V and J are TRBV7-9 and TRBJ2-7; 7 bases match TRBD2. The V segment lost 5 bases and the J segment 9 bases; nucleotides outside the gene matches: 4. This CDR3 is built from 11 residues. Germline lookup yields CDR1 SEHNR and CDR2 FQNEAQ (reference sequence). CDR3 in DNA: TGTGCCAGCAGCGCCACGGGGGGGCAGTACTTC. Protein: CASSATGGQYF.

The rearrangement uses TRBV18 and TRBJ2-7; no clear D. The CDR3 covers 14 residues. V shed 3 bases and J shed 2 bases, with 11 bases lying between them. Germline V lookup: CDR1 KGHSH, CDR2 LQKENI. This CDR3 reads CASSPKSLAYEQYF. DNA for the CDR3: TGTGCCAGCTCACCGAAGTCACTTGCCTACGAGCAGTACTTC.

Comment on this clone: Other DNA sequences of this sample code for an identical CDR3. The gene calls are TRBV4-1 and TRBJ2-7; 11 bases are shared with TRBD1. With 1 base clipped from V and 4 bases from J, the junction kept 3 bases outside the gene matches. The CDR3 has 15 residues. Germline assignment: CDR1 MGHRA and CDR2 YSYEKL. For the CDR3, the DNA is TGCGCCAGCAGCCAAGCGGGGACAGGGGGGTACGAGCAGTACTTC. Protein product: CASSQAGTGGYEQYF.

The chain joins TRBV7-3 to TRBJ2-1; 7 positions match TRBD2. The CDR3 runs to 12 residues. The V gene end was trimmed by 5 bases and the J gene end by 6 bases; junction bases not matched to a gene: 1. Per germline, CDR1 SGHTA and CDR2 FQGTGA. DNA for the CDR3: TGTGCCAGCAGCCGGACTAGCAATGAGCAGTTCTTC. Encoded protein: CASSRTSNEQFF.